These T cell receptor beta chains were read from a single sample in a study of CD8+CD57+ T cells in acquired aplastic anemia. TCRdb re-called the reads through MiXCR, storing one row per CDR3 protein. The sample carries around 140,000 distinct CDR3 sequences, around two fifths recorded once. The sample taken for sequencing was sorted CD4+, CD8+, or CD8+CD57+ T cells (not recorded which) from PBMCs. The receptor set was obtained from a human donor in good health, serving as a control. The conserved cysteine and the conserved F or W are not part of the CDR3 here. D genes are given only for firm matches. Clone size, where shown, is once, few, many, or a class for clones that have expanded.

j_call: TRBJ2-3; clone_size: many; v_call: TRBV4-2; d_call: NA; cdr3_aa: ASSPRKEDTQY
j_call: TRBJ1-5; clone_size: NA; v_call: TRBV12-3/TRBV12-4; d_call: TRBD1; cdr3_aa: ASSERETGVRMGNQPQH
j_call: TRBJ1-3; clone_size: NA; v_call: TRBV6-1; d_call: TRBD1; cdr3_aa: ASSVNPGQSGNTIY
j_call: TRBJ1-3; clone_size: NA; v_call: TRBV10-3; d_call: NA; cdr3_aa: AISETTKGDTTY
j_call: TRBJ2-1; clone_size: many; v_call: TRBV10-1; d_call: TRBD1; cdr3_aa: ASSEVIGTGNNEQF
j_call: TRBJ1-5; clone_size: many; v_call: TRBV5-6; d_call: NA; cdr3_aa: ASSLASVTFQPQH
j_call: TRBJ2-7; clone_size: NA; v_call: TRBV29-1; d_call: TRBD1; cdr3_aa: SVATDRDEQY
j_call: TRBJ2-1; clone_size: NA; v_call: TRBV11-2; d_call: NA; cdr3_aa: ASSSRGGATNEQF
j_call: TRBJ1-1; clone_size: NA; v_call: TRBV18; d_call: NA; cdr3_aa: ASSPFIESSSGAF
j_call: TRBJ1-1; clone_size: few; v_call: TRBV6-1; d_call: NA; cdr3_aa: ASRKISGSTEAF
j_call: TRBJ2-5; clone_size: NA; v_call: TRBV15; d_call: TRBD1; cdr3_aa: ATSRARGRETQY
j_call: TRBJ1-5; clone_size: many; v_call: TRBV2; d_call: NA; cdr3_aa: ASMAGFRSNQPQH
j_call: TRBJ1-6; clone_size: many; v_call: TRBV30; d_call: NA; cdr3_aa: AWRHTNSPLH
j_call: TRBJ1-1; clone_size: NA; v_call: TRBV19; d_call: NA; cdr3_aa: ASSISASLNTEAF
j_call: TRBJ2-2; clone_size: few; v_call: TRBV12-3/TRBV12-4; d_call: NA; cdr3_aa: ASRQLGRTGGLF
j_call: TRBJ1-5; clone_size: few; v_call: TRBV6-1; d_call: TRBD1; cdr3_aa: ASILNRGLHQPQH
j_call: TRBJ2-7; clone_size: NA; v_call: TRBV7-4; d_call: NA; cdr3_aa: ASSLVQAHYEQY
j_call: TRBJ1-1; clone_size: few; v_call: TRBV6-5; d_call: NA; cdr3_aa: ASSYLGGWRSTEAF
j_call: TRBJ1-3; clone_size: many; v_call: TRBV6-1; d_call: NA; cdr3_aa: ASFSSGNTIY
j_call: TRBJ1-1; clone_size: NA; v_call: TRBV2; d_call: NA; cdr3_aa: ASSGGGSLGEAS
j_call: TRBJ2-7; clone_size: many; v_call: TRBV7-8; d_call: TRBD2; cdr3_aa: ASSLAPGTSGSYEQY
j_call: TRBJ1-4; clone_size: NA; v_call: TRBV19; d_call: TRBD1; cdr3_aa: ASSPRTGENEKLF
j_call: TRBJ1-2; clone_size: NA; v_call: TRBV19; d_call: NA; cdr3_aa: ASKRGKGCGYT
j_call: TRBJ1-3; clone_size: few; v_call: TRBV10-3; d_call: NA; cdr3_aa: ASSVLRGQRNTIY
j_call: TRBJ1-2; clone_size: many; v_call: TRBV3-1; d_call: NA; cdr3_aa: ASSQPGTGGYT
j_call: TRBJ1-1; clone_size: many; v_call: TRBV6-5; d_call: TRBD1; cdr3_aa: ASSYSNRGNTEAF
j_call: TRBJ1-1; clone_size: many; v_call: TRBV19; d_call: NA; cdr3_aa: ASSEQSLTEAF
j_call: TRBJ2-1; clone_size: many; v_call: TRBV19; d_call: NA; cdr3_aa: ASSGDLAWSNEQF
j_call: TRBJ2-1; clone_size: NA; v_call: TRBV20-1; d_call: NA; cdr3_aa: SASASNEQF
j_call: TRBJ1-6; clone_size: NA; v_call: TRBV10-3; d_call: TRBD1; cdr3_aa: AISGGQEVPLH
j_call: TRBJ1-5; clone_size: many; v_call: TRBV5-5; d_call: TRBD1; cdr3_aa: ASSLALRTGNQPQH
j_call: TRBJ1-5; clone_size: NA; v_call: TRBV19; d_call: NA; cdr3_aa: ASTRDTLNQPQH
j_call: TRBJ2-5; clone_size: many; v_call: TRBV4-1; d_call: TRBD2; cdr3_aa: ASSQDPGGGKGETQY
j_call: TRBJ1-2; clone_size: few; v_call: TRBV20-1; d_call: TRBD1; cdr3_aa: SASTGGDYGYT
j_call: TRBJ1-1; clone_size: once; v_call: TRBV24-1; d_call: NA; cdr3_aa: ATSDLRH
j_call: TRBJ1-1; clone_size: NA; v_call: TRBV5-4; d_call: TRBD1; cdr3_aa: ASSSSQGAIWNTEAF
j_call: TRBJ1-5; clone_size: few; v_call: TRBV2; d_call: TRBD1; cdr3_aa: ASRDRGGNQPQH
j_call: TRBJ2-1; clone_size: NA; v_call: TRBV25-1; d_call: TRBD1; cdr3_aa: ASSWGTGAYNEQF
j_call: TRBJ2-1; clone_size: many; v_call: TRBV7-9; d_call: NA; cdr3_aa: ASSYFPPRAYSDNEQF
j_call: TRBJ2-3; clone_size: many; v_call: TRBV20-1; d_call: TRBD1; cdr3_aa: SARPGTGPTDTQY
j_call: TRBJ2-3; clone_size: many; v_call: TRBV24-1; d_call: NA; cdr3_aa: ATSDLSDKAPWDAQY
j_call: TRBJ2-2; clone_size: many; v_call: TRBV2; d_call: NA; cdr3_aa: ASRPIQGGGELF
j_call: TRBJ2-7; clone_size: NA; v_call: TRBV24-1; d_call: NA; cdr3_aa: ATSDPPGQEQY
j_call: TRBJ2-1; clone_size: many; v_call: TRBV10-3; d_call: TRBD2; cdr3_aa: ATWTSSTSYNEQF
j_call: TRBJ2-7; clone_size: few; v_call: TRBV10-3; d_call: TRBD1; cdr3_aa: AAGTGLYEQY
j_call: TRBJ2-7; clone_size: NA; v_call: TRBV20-1; d_call: TRBD1; cdr3_aa: SGTGARMEQY
j_call: TRBJ1-2; clone_size: many; v_call: TRBV27; d_call: TRBD1; cdr3_aa: ASSSGQGGSYGYT
j_call: TRBJ2-7; clone_size: many; v_call: TRBV29-1; d_call: NA; cdr3_aa: SARTVISHEQY
j_call: TRBJ1-5; clone_size: NA; v_call: TRBV7-8; d_call: NA; cdr3_aa: ASSHYSNQPQH
j_call: TRBJ1-1; clone_size: NA; v_call: TRBV10-2; d_call: TRBD1; cdr3_aa: ASSAHHWTGSNTEAF
j_call: TRBJ2-7; clone_size: NA; v_call: TRBV7-8; d_call: TRBD2; cdr3_aa: ASSQMTSGRAGSYEQY
j_call: TRBJ1-5; clone_size: once; v_call: TRBV10-2; d_call: TRBD1; cdr3_aa: ASSAGQVAYEH
j_call: TRBJ2-5; clone_size: many; v_call: TRBV2; d_call: TRBD2; cdr3_aa: ASSERPGTSGYPGETQY
j_call: TRBJ2-1; clone_size: many; v_call: TRBV3-1; d_call: NA; cdr3_aa: ASSQEGWRDEQF
j_call: TRBJ2-5; clone_size: NA; v_call: TRBV9; d_call: NA; cdr3_aa: AGSPIGGGVGSETQY
j_call: TRBJ1-5; clone_size: NA; v_call: TRBV3-1; d_call: NA; cdr3_aa: ASSLSGWNQPQH
j_call: TRBJ2-3; clone_size: many; v_call: TRBV4-1; d_call: NA; cdr3_aa: ASSPIDLVSTDTQY
j_call: TRBJ2-7; clone_size: many; v_call: TRBV12-3/TRBV12-4; d_call: NA; cdr3_aa: ASSLIGETYEQY
j_call: TRBJ2-3; clone_size: many; v_call: TRBV7-8; d_call: TRBD1; cdr3_aa: ASSPGTGGIKDTQY
j_call: TRBJ1-2; clone_size: many; v_call: TRBV11-2; d_call: TRBD1; cdr3_aa: ASSLPGQGAYGYT